This T cell receptor (beta chain) came from a study of blood T cell repertoires in COVID-19. Study background: Both acute and convalescent COVID-19 samples were obtained from the United States, Italy and Spain. T cells, B-cell-depleted T cells, or PBMCs supplied cDNA or gDNA.

Per the germline V gene, CDR1 is MGHRA and CDR2 is YSYEKL. The CDR3 contains 15 residues. Trimming took off 0 bases at V and 2 bases at J, with 8 bases between the two ends. In the study's own analysis: Researchers report that nucleated cell counts were estimated from reference gene primer amplification. Generated by immunoSEQ multiplex PCR, the TCRdb table keeps only in-frame clones and is missing some. The V and J calls and clone size come from that table; D and trimming were worked out from the DNA. The sample contains over 55,000 clones, more than 75% of which appear only once. This clone was picked up a small number of times.

The J gene is TRBJ1-5, the V gene TRBV4-1, with a possible D match to TRBD1 (5 bases). The sequence was obtained from a man between 50 and 59 years old with active COVID-19. Input material: peripheral blood. The CDR3 region has the DNA TGCGCCAGCAGCCAAGATGGGGGGGGCAATCAGCCCCAGCATTTT. It encodes CASSQDGGGNQPQHF.